This T cell receptor (beta chain) was captured in a study of blood T cell repertoires in COVID-19. Study information: The analysed material was cDNA or gDNA that came from T cells, B-cell-depleted T cells, or PBMCs.

V lost 6 bases, J lost 9 bases, and 12 bases lay in between. CDR3 size: 12 residues. Germline V gives CDR1 MNHEY, CDR2 SVGAGI. In the study's own analysis: Researchers report that nucleated cell counts were estimated from reference gene primer amplification. The protocol was immunoSEQ multiplex PCR, while the TCRdb copy is restricted to in-frame clones and leaves out a portion. D and trimming were read from the DNA, whereas the V and J calls and clone size are those reported in that table. The table shows around 81,000 clones, with roughly four fifths occurring only once. The chain joins TRBV6-5 to TRBJ2-1; D is possibly TRBD2 (6 bases). This receptor was obtained from a human donor in a cohort sampled during active COVID-19. Sample: peripheral blood. CDR3 DNA sequence: TGTGCCAGCAGCCCCGTCGGGGGTGAGCAGTTCTTC. It is translated as CASSPVGGEQFF.